The present T cell receptor beta chain was sequenced within a study of T cell changes during pregnancy in multiple sclerosis. The CDR3 has 17 amino acids. The J segment lost 5 bases and the V segment lost 3 bases, leaving 9 bases of the junction unmatched. In germline, CDR1 is MNHNS, CDR2 SASEGT. The table came from immunoSEQ multiplex PCR; TCRdb's copy has only in-frame clones and leaves some out. Here the sample spans under 45,000 clones, about 88% being singletons. The sequencing here drew on CD8+ T cells from peripheral blood mononuclear cells, taken in the first trimester of pregnancy. The rearrangement uses TRBV6-1 and TRBJ2-3, with 12 bases that match TRBD2. The source is a female donor with multiple sclerosis, enrolled in a pregnancy study. CDR3: CASSERPSGGAEDTQYF. The CDR3 DNA follows: TGTGCCAGCAGTGAGAGGCCTAGCGGGGGGGCAGAAGATACGCAGTATTTT.